The present TCR beta chain was sequenced within a study of shared clonotypes between healthy human individuals. For the study at large: Every donor yielded three CD4 naive, three CD4 memory, two CD8 naive and one CD8 memory plate.

CD45RO-negative CD8 cells positively selected for CCR7 made up the naive population, which excluded terminally differentiated effector memory CD45RA+ cells. The study enrolled healthy HIV-negative adults without recent acute infections or vaccinations as donors. TCRdb's table, derived via immunoSEQ multiplex PCR, lists solely in-frame clones and lacks some. The repertoire holds roughly 2.1 million clones, with under 95% as singletons. In its sample, this clone was seen once. Its antigen is as yet unknown. The CDR3 has 17 residues. Trimming shortened V by 5 bases and J by 6 bases, and 28 bases separated the two germline ends. Germline CDR1 and CDR2: SQVTM and ANQGSEA. Broader study findings: Even with large depth, rarefaction showed that sorted-subset sequencing was incomplete.

V is TRBV29-1 and J is TRBJ1-2, with D maybe TRBD1 (5 bases). The sample consisted of naive CD8+ T cells from PBMCs. This sequence was found in a man younger than 30 in good health. Some clones in this sample may be carry-over from other donors' samples. In nucleotides, the CDR3 is TGCAGCGTTCCCCCGGGGGGTCCTATCCCAGGGCGTGATGGCTACACCTTC. This codes for CSVPPGGPIPGRDGYTF.